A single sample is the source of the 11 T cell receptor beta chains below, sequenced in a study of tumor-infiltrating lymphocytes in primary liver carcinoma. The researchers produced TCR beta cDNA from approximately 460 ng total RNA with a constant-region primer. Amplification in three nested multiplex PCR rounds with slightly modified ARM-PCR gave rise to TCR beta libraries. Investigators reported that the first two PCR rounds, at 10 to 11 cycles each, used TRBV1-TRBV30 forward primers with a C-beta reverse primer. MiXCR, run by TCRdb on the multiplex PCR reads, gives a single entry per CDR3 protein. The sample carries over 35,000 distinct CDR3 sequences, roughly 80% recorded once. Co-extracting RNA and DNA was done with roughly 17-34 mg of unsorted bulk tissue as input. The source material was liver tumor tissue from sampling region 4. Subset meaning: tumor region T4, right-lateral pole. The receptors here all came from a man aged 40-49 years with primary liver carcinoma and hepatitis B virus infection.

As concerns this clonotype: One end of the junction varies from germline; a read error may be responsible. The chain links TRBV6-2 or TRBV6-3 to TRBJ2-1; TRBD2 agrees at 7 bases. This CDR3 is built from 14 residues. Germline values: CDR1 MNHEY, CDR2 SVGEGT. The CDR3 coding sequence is TGTGCCAGCATCTCCGACCTGACTAGCCATGACCAGTTCTTC. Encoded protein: CASISDLTSHDQFF.

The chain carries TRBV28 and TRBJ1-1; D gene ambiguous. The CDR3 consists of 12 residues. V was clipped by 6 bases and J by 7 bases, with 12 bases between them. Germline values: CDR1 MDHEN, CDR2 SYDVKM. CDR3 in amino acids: CASRIAGDEAFF. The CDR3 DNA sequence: TGTGCCAGCAGGATCGCAGGAGATGAAGCTTTCTTT. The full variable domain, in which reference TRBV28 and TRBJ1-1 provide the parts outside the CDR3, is DVKVTQSSRYLVKRTGEKVFLECVQDMDHENMFWYRQDPGLGLRLIYFSYDVKMKEKGDIPEGYSVSREKKERFSLILESASTNQTSMYLCASRIAGDEAFFGQGTRLTVV.

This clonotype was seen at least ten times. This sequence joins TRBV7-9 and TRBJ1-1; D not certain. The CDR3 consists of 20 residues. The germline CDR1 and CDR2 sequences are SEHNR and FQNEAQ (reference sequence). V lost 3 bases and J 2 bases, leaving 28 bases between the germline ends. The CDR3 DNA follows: TGTGCCAGCAGCTTTACAGAGCCTCGGGCCAGTCAGAGAAGTAACACTGAAGCTTTCTTT. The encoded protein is CASSFTEPRASQRSNTEAFF. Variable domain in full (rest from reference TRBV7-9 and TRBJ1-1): DTGVSQNPRHKITKRGQNVTFRCDPISEHNRLYWYRQTLGQGPEFLTYFQNEAQLEKSRLLSDRFSAERPKGSFSTLEIQRTEQGDSAMYLCASSFTEPRASQRSNTEAFFGQGTRLTVV.

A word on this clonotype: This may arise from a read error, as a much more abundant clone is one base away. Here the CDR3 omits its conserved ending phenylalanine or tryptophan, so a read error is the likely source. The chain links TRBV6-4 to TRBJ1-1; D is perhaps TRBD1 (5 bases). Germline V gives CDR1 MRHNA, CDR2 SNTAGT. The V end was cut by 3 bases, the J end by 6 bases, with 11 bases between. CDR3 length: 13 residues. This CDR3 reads CASSEDKGAEAFL. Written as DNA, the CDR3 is TGTGCCAGCAGTGAGGACAAGGGAGCTGAAGCTTTCCTT.

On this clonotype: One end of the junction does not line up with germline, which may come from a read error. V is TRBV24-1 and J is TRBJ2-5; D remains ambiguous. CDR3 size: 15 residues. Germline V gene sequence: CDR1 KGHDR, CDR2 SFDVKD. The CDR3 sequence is CATCDWMGRQEIQYF. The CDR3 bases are TGTGCCACCTGTGATTGGATGGGCAGGCAAGAGATCCAGTACTTC.

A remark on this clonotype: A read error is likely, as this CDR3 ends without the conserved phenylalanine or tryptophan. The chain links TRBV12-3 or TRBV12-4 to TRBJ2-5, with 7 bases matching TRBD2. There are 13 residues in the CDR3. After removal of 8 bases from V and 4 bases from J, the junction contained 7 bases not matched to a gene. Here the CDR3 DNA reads TGTGCCAGCGGCCAAAGCGGGACAGAGACCCAGTACCTC. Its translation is CASGQSGTETQYL.

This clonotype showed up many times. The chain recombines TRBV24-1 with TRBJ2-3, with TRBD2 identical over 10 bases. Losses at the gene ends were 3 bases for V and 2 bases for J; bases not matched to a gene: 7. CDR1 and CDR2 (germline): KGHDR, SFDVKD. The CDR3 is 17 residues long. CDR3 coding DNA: TGTGCCACCAGTGATGTACCTAGCGGGAGAAACACAGATACGCAGTATTTT. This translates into CATSDVPSGRNTDTQYF.

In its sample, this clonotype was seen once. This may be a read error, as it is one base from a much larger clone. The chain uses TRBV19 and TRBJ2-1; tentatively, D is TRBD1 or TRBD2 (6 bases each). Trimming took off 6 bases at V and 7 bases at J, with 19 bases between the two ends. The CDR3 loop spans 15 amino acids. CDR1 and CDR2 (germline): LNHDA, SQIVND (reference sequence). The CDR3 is CASRGAGRGGNEQFF. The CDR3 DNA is TGTGCCAGTAGGGGGGCGGGCAGGGGAGGAAATGAGCAGTTCTTC.

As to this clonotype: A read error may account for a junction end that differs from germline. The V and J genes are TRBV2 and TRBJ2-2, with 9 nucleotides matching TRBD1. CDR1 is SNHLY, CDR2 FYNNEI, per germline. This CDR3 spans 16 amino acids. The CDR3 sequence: CASRPGTGRSTWEPFF. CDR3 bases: TGTGCCAGCAGGCCCGGGACAGGGCGATCCACCTGGGAGCCGTTTTTT. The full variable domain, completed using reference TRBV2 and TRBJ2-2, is EPEVTQTPSHQVTQMGQEVILRCVPISNHLYFYWYRQILGQKVEFLVSFYNNEISEKSEIFDDQFSVERPDGSNFTLKIRSTKLEDSAMYFCASRPGTGRSTWEPFFGEGSRLTVL.

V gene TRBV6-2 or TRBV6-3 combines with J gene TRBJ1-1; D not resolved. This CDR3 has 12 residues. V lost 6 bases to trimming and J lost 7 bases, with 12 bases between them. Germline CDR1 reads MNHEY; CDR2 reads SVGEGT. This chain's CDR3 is CASRWREGEAFF. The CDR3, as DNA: TGTGCCAGCAGGTGGAGGGAGGGTGAAGCTTTCTTT.

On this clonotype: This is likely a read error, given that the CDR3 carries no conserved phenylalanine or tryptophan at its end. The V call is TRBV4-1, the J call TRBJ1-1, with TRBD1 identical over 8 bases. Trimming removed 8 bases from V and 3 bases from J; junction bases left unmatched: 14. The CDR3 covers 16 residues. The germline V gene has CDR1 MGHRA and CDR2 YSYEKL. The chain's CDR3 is CASDQGDRGRDTEAFY. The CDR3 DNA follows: TGCGCCAGCGACCAAGGTGACAGGGGAAGGGACACTGAAGCTTTCTAT.